The 30 T cell receptor beta chains in this list originate from one sample, sequenced in a study of technical replicates of blood from a few donors. Generated by immunoSEQ multiplex PCR, the TCRdb table keeps only in-frame clones and is missing some. The data contain tens of thousands of clones, about 90% of them singletons. The sequencing sample was made of T cells isolated from PBMCs. The receptors stem from a human donor in good health.

The rearrangement joins TRBV18 to TRBJ2-7; 12 nucleotides match TRBD2. Germline V gives CDR1 KGHSH, CDR2 LQKENI. V was clipped by 3 bases and J by 4 bases; unmatched bases: 4. The CDR3 has 15 amino acids. CDR3 sequence: CASSPGLAGSYEQYF. CDR3 nucleotides: TGTGCCAGCTCACCCGGACTAGCGGGATCATACGAGCAGTACTTC.

This clone was seen only once. This rearrangement joins TRBV4-1 to TRBJ2-2, with 7 positions matching TRBD2. The ends lost 0 bases at V and 6 bases at J; junction bases unmatched: 13. The CDR3 runs to 18 residues. CDR1 MGHRA and CDR2 YSYEKL come from the germline V gene. The chain's CDR3 is CASSQDVGVGGPPGELFF. CDR3 DNA sequence: TGCGCCAGCAGCCAAGATGTCGGCGTGGGAGGGCCCCCCGGGGAGCTGTTTTTT.

The V call is TRBV9, the J call TRBJ2-7; D might be TRBD1 (6 bases). Germline CDR1 SGDLS, CDR2 YYNGEE. V was pared by 2 bases and J by 7 bases, with 10 bases between. CDR3 size: 12 residues. This CDR3 is CASSVNQGEQYF. CDR3 in DNA: TGTGCCAGCAGCGTTAACCAGGGGGAGCAGTACTTC. The full variable domain, with the rest looked up from reference TRBV9 and TRBJ2-7, is DSGVTQTPKHLITATGQRVTLRCSPRSGDLSVYWYQQSLDQGLQFLIQYYNGEERAKGNILERFSAQQFPDLHSELNLSSLELGDSALYFCASSVNQGEQYFGPGTRLTVT.

The genes are TRBV27 and TRBJ1-1; 8 positions agree with TRBD1. This CDR3 spans 12 amino acids. Per germline, CDR1 MNHEY and CDR2 SMNVEV (reference sequence). Losses at the gene ends were 5 bases for V and 10 bases for J; bases not matched to a gene: 6. The CDR3 is CASSPRTGRAFF. CDR3 in DNA: TGTGCCAGCAGTCCCAGGACAGGGAGAGCTTTCTTT.

The chain combines TRBV18 with TRBJ1-2; no reliable D call. This CDR3 has 16 amino acids. Trimming took 2 bases from V and 8 from J, leaving 21 bases between them. Germline loops: CDR1 KGHSH, CDR2 LQKENI. The CDR3 coding sequence is TGTGCCAGCTCACCATCCCCGGACGGGCGGGAGAGGGGCTACACCTTC. It codes for CASSPSPDGRERGYTF.

V and J are TRBV10-3 and TRBJ1-5, with D perhaps matching TRBD1 (5 bases). Trimming stripped 6 bases from V and 6 bases from J, with 15 bases between. The germline V gene has CDR1 ENHRY and CDR2 SYGVKD. There are 14 residues in the CDR3. CDR3 DNA sequence: TGTGCCATCAGCCCTGGGGGGATTGGTCAGCCCCAGCATTTT. Its translation: CAISPGGIGQPQHF.

The chain joins TRBV6-6 to TRBJ2-3, with D unresolved. The V end lost 0 bases, the J end lost 5 bases, and 6 bases lay between the germline ends. In germline, CDR1 is MNHNY, CDR2 SVGAGI (reference sequence). The CDR3 loop spans 13 amino acids. The chain's CDR3 is CASSYSTVDTQYF. CDR3 DNA sequence: TGTGCCAGCAGTTACTCTACAGTAGATACGCAGTATTTT.

The V call is TRBV7-5, the J call TRBJ1-3; TRBD1 is taken as the D call from the table, unchecked against the DNA. TRBV7-5 is described as a pseudogene. The CDR3 loop spans 18 amino acids. CDR3 nucleotide sequence: TGTGTCAGAAGCTTAGTCGTGGCAGGGGGGCCCTCTGGAAACACCATATATTTT. It encodes CVRSLVVAGGPSGNTIYF.

The V call is TRBV11-2, the J call TRBJ2-7; weak D call: TRBD2 (5 bases). CDR3 size: 13 residues. Germline loops: CDR1 SGHAT, CDR2 FQNNGV. The V end lost 0 bases, the J end lost 9 bases, and 12 bases lay between the germline ends. In DNA form, the CDR3 reads TGTGCCAGCAGCTTAGAACCCGGGAATGGGCAGTACTTC. This encodes CASSLEPGNGQYF.

This rearrangement joins TRBV15 to TRBJ1-2; D is possibly TRBD1 (5 bases). The germline gives CDR1 LNHNV, CDR2 YYDKDF (reference sequence). The CDR3 runs to 13 residues. Trimming shortened V by 3 bases and J by 3 bases, and 8 bases separated the two germline ends. The CDR3 DNA follows: TGTGCCACCAGCAGTGGCAGGGACTATGGCTACACCTTC. This gives the protein CATSSGRDYGYTF. Full variable domain (missing parts from reference TRBV15 and TRBJ1-2): DAMVIQNPRYQVTQFGKPVTLSCSQTLNHNVMYWYQQKSSQAPKLLFHYYDKDFNNEADTPDNFQSRRPNTSFCFLDIRSPGLGDTAMYLCATSSGRDYGYTFGSGTRLTVV.

Written as DNA, the CDR3 is TGCGCCAGCAGTGACGGGAGGATAGATACGCAGTATTTT. Translation gives CASSDGRIDTQYF. The V and J genes are TRBV10-2 and TRBJ2-3; 7 bases fit TRBD2. After removal of 3 bases from V and 5 bases from J, the junction contained 2 bases not matched to a gene. Germline values: CDR1 WSHSY, CDR2 SAAADI. This CDR3 contains 13 residues.

This clone was detected once. V is TRBV29-1 and J is TRBJ1-3, with D possibly matching TRBD1 (5 bases). This CDR3 has 13 amino acids. Germline CDR1 and CDR2: SQVTM and ANQGSEA. CDR3 loop: CSDWGDSGNTIYF. The CDR3 DNA follows: TGCAGTGATTGGGGGGACTCTGGAAACACCATATATTTT. Together with reference TRBV29-1 and TRBJ1-3, the CDR3 gives the full variable domain: SAVISQKPSRDICQRGTSLTIQCQVDSQVTMMFWYRQQPGQSLTLIATANQGSEATYESGFVIDKFPISRPNLTFSTLTVSNMSPEDSSIYLCSDWGDSGNTIYFGEGSWLTVV.

This clone appeared a single time. J is TRBJ2-3 and V is TRBV9; 11 bases align to TRBD2. Germline V CDR1 and CDR2: SGDLS, YYNGEE. Germline trimming cut 4 bases from V and 5 bases from J; bases unmatched to any gene: 12. CDR3 size: 17 residues. Here the CDR3 reads CASSKGFSGGAGDTQYF. Here the CDR3 DNA reads TGTGCCAGCAGCAAAGGCTTTAGCGGGGGGGCCGGAGATACGCAGTATTTT.

This rearrangement joins TRBV30 to TRBJ2-5, with a possible D match to TRBD1 (5 bases). CDR3 size: 11 residues. Germline CDR1 GTSNPN, CDR2 SVGIG (reference sequence). Trimming removed 1 base at V and 9 bases at J, with 9 bases between. Here the CDR3 reads CAWSGLGAQYF. The CDR3 DNA sequence: TGTGCCTGGAGTGGATTAGGGGCCCAGTACTTC.

V and J are TRBV19 and TRBJ2-1; 7 nucleotides line up with TRBD2. V dropped 8 bases and J dropped 0; count of bases not matched to a gene: 7. The CDR3 consists of 15 residues. Germline CDR1 LNHDA, CDR2 SQIVND (reference sequence). The CDR3 sequence: CASSPSGISYNEQFF. CDR3 coding DNA: TGTGCCAGTTCTCCGAGCGGGATCTCCTACAATGAGCAGTTCTTC.

V gene TRBV29-1 combines with J gene TRBJ1-2; possible D gene TRBD1, 6 bases. The germline V gene has CDR1 SQVTM and CDR2 ANQGSEA. V was cut by 2 bases and J by 7 bases, with 17 bases left in between. The CDR3 consists of 14 residues. CDR3 residues: CSVESRGEFRGYTF. In DNA form, the CDR3 reads TGCAGCGTTGAAAGCAGGGGAGAGTTTCGTGGCTACACCTTC.

V and J are TRBV7-8 and TRBJ1-2; 7 positions match TRBD1. Germline CDR1 and CDR2: SGHVS and FQNEAQ. The CDR3 consists of 13 residues. The V segment lost 1 base and the J segment 8 bases; nucleotides outside the gene matches: 4. DNA of the CDR3: TGTGCCAGCAGCTTAGAGGGGGCTCGGGGCTACACCTTC. Translated: CASSLEGARGYTF.

The gene calls are TRBV5-1 and TRBJ2-7; no clear D gene. The germline CDR1 and CDR2 sequences are SGHRS and YFSETQ. V was pared by 0 bases and J by 2 bases, with 15 bases between. The CDR3 has 16 amino acids. The CDR3: CASSLAQSSSPYEQYF. CDR3 DNA: TGCGCCAGCAGCTTGGCTCAGTCCTCTTCGCCCTACGAGCAGTACTTC.

This clone has just one count. The genes are TRBV5-1 and TRBJ1-1, with 9 nucleotides matching TRBD1. Germline lookup yields CDR1 SGHRS and CDR2 YFSETQ. The CDR3 is 15 amino acids. Losses at the gene ends were 4 bases for V and 4 bases for J; bases not matched to a gene: 8. CDR3 loop: CASSGGDRAVTEAFF. CDR3 in DNA: TGCGCCAGCAGCGGCGGGGACAGGGCGGTCACTGAAGCTTTCTTT.

Written as DNA, the CDR3 is TGTGCCAGCAGCTTAGTCGGGGAGGGCCCCAATCAGCCCCAGCATTTT. This gives the protein CASSLVGEGPNQPQHF. V is TRBV7-9 and J is TRBJ1-5; no firm D call. The CDR3 totals 16 residues. Per the germline V gene, CDR1 is SEHNR and CDR2 is FQNEAQ (reference sequence). Trimming removed 1 base at V and 3 bases at J, with 13 bases between.

This clone was observed a single time. The rearrangement uses TRBV6-6 and TRBJ2-3, with 9 bases matching TRBD1. The germline gives CDR1 MNHNY, CDR2 SVGAGI (reference sequence). The V and J ends lost 2 bases and 4 bases, in that order; junction bases with no gene match: 7. This CDR3 has 16 amino acids. The CDR3 loop reads CASSYTGQGFADTQYF. The CDR3 bases are TGTGCCAGCAGTTACACGGGACAGGGATTCGCAGATACGCAGTATTTT.

V is TRBV27 and J is TRBJ2-1, with 9 bases fitting TRBD2. Germline V lookup: CDR1 MNHEY, CDR2 SMNVEV (reference sequence). The CDR3 is 15 amino acids. With 7 bases clipped from V and 7 bases from J, the junction kept 11 bases outside the gene matches. In DNA form, the CDR3 reads TGTGCCAGCACCGCCCCCACTAGCGGGCCAAATGAGCAGTTCTTC. It yields the protein CASTAPTSGPNEQFF.

The chain has TRBV25-1 and TRBJ2-7; TRBD1 aligns across 9 bases. Germline V gives CDR1 MGHDK, CDR2 SYGVNS. The CDR3 contains 15 residues. The ends lost 4 bases at V and 0 bases at J; junction bases unmatched: 4. The CDR3 reads CASSAGTGSSYEQYF. The CDR3, as DNA: TGTGCCAGCAGTGCCGGGACAGGGTCCTCCTACGAGCAGTACTTC.

In its sample, this clone was seen once. The chain recombines TRBV5-6 with TRBJ1-5; D remains unclear. The CDR3 sequence is 14 residues long. The germline gives CDR1 SGHDT, CDR2 YYEEEE. V dropped 0 bases and J dropped 9 bases, with 13 bases sitting between them. CDR3 bases: TGTGCCAGCAGCTTGGCCGGCGGAATCCGGCCCCAGCATTTT. Amino acids: CASSLAGGIRPQHF.

This chain connects TRBV7-6 to TRBJ2-7; D is possibly TRBD2 (5 bases). From germline, CDR1 is SGHVS and CDR2 FNYEAQ. Deletions cut 1 base from V and 5 bases from J, with 15 bases between. This CDR3 is built from 15 residues. The CDR3 DNA is TGTGCCAGCAGCTTAGAGATGGGAGTATTCCACGAGCAGTACTTC. Translated: CASSLEMGVFHEQYF.

The chain uses TRBV27 and TRBJ2-2, with 8 bases that match TRBD2. J lost 5 bases, V lost 6 bases, and 8 bases had no gene match. The CDR3 runs 15 residues. Looked up from germline, CDR1 is MNHEY and CDR2 is SMNVEV (reference sequence). The CDR3 DNA sequence: TGTGCCAGCAGCGCGGGACTAGTCGTAACCGGGGAGCTGTTTTTT. It translates to CASSAGLVVTGELFF.

The J gene is TRBJ1-5, the V gene TRBV5-6; 9 bases align to TRBD1. This CDR3 is built from 15 residues. V dropped 4 bases and J dropped 5; count of bases not matched to a gene: 7. From germline, CDR1 is SGHDT and CDR2 YYEEEE. The CDR3 is CASSTQRQGDQPQHF. In nucleotides, the CDR3 is TGTGCCAGCAGCACACAAAGACAGGGGGATCAGCCCCAGCATTTT.

J is TRBJ2-7 and V is TRBV7-9; 8 bases match TRBD1. Unmatched junction bases numbered 7, after V lost 6 bases and J lost 0 bases. The length of the CDR3 is 15 residues. The germline gives CDR1 SEHNR, CDR2 FQNEAQ (reference sequence). The CDR3 region has the DNA TGTGCCAGCAGTTCCCAGGGGGCCCCCTCCTACGAGCAGTACTTC. Translated: CASSSQGAPSYEQYF.

CDR3 loop: CASSPLDEKLFF. The CDR3 DNA reads as TGTGCCAGCAGTCCTCTTGATGAAAAACTGTTTTTT. The rearrangement links TRBV28 to TRBJ1-4, with no clear D. With 5 bases removed from V and 6 bases from J, the gap between germline ends came to 7 bases. Germline V gene data show CDR1 as MDHEN and CDR2 as SYDVKM. The CDR3 covers 12 residues.

The V call is TRBV28, the J call TRBJ2-2, with 9 positions matching TRBD1. CDR1 is MDHEN and CDR2 is SYDVKM in the germline V gene. The CDR3 spans 18 residues. V lost 6 bases and J lost 6; bases outside the gene matches: 17. The CDR3 coding sequence is TGTGCCAGCAGCGCCACGGTGTCCGGGACAGGGTTCGCCGGGGAGCTGTTTTTT. Its protein is CASSATVSGTGFAGELFF.